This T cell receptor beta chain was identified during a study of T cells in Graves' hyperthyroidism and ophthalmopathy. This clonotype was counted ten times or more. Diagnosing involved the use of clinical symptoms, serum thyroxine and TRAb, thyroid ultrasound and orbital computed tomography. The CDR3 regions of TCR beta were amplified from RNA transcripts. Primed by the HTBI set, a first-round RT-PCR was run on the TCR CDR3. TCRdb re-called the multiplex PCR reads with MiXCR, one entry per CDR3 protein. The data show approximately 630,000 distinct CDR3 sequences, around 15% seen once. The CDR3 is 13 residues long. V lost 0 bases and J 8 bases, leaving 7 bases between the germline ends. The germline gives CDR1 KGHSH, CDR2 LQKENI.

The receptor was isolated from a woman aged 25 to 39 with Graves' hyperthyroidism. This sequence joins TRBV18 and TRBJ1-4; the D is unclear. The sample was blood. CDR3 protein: CASSPPSREKLFF. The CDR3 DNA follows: TGTGCCAGCTCACCACCGAGCCGGGAAAAACTGTTTTTT.